This TCR beta chain originates from a study of shared clonotypes between healthy human individuals. Findings of the study overall: Of the naive CD4 clonotypes, roughly 5.2% were shared across a few donors. Donor scarcity curtailed the genetic and exposure-history diversity represented herein.

Repertoires were generated with immunoSEQ multiplex PCR, while TCRdb's copy carries only in-frame clones and drops some. This table has approximately 2.1 million clones, over 90% appearing once. Germline V gives CDR1 MDHEN, CDR2 SYDVKM. The CDR3 sequence is 14 residues long. With V trimmed by 4 bases and J by 6 bases, 2 bases remained unmatched. Comment on this clone: Its specificity is not known.

Donors, healthy HIV-negative adults, lacked recent acute infections or vaccinations. Sequenced: naive CD4+ T cells from PBMCs. Subset indicated: CD45RA+ positively selected. This receptor was identified in a man aged 18 to 30 in good health. Some clones in this sample may be carry-over from other donors' samples. This rearrangement joins TRBV28 to TRBJ2-2; 10 bases fit TRBD1. The CDR3 reads CASSSGQGAGELFF. The CDR3 DNA is TGTGCCAGCAGTTCCGGACAGGGGGCCGGGGAGCTGTTTTTT.